This T cell receptor beta chain was retrieved from a study of OX40 agonist ivuxolimab in advanced cancers. As for the study in general: Intravenous ivuxolimab was administered to patients every 2 weeks at 0.01 to 10 mg/kg. Hepatocellular carcinoma, melanoma, renal cell or head and neck cancer was diagnosed in the dose-escalation patients. Study conclusions and caveats: The mean number of expanded clones was higher in CD8+ T cells than in CD4+. In the 0.1 to 3.0 mg/kg range, CD4+ and CD8+ blood T cells had expanded clonally by week 6.

With regard to this clone: Its antigen is unknown.

The method was immunoSEQ multiplex PCR; TCRdb's version includes in-frame clones alone and lacks a portion of them. The table records some 28,000 clones, approximately 86% of them present only once. This CDR3 spans 13 amino acids. V lost 9 bases to trimming and J lost 7 bases, with 16 bases between them. Per the germline V gene, CDR1 is SNHLY and CDR2 is FYNNEI. V and J are TRBV2 and TRBJ1-3; the D is unclear. The TCR sequence derives from an adult with an advanced solid tumor such as melanoma, head and neck, liver or kidney cancer. The sample was CD4+ or CD8+ T cells sorted from blood, taken in a trial of the OX40 agonist ivuxolimab. The CDR3 reads CARLKGPGNTIYF. CDR3 bases: TGTGCCAGGTTAAAAGGTCCGGGGAACACCATATATTTT.